The 3 T cell receptor beta chains below were found in one sample sequenced in a study of CD8 T cells in Susac syndrome. When the RNA was reverse transcribed, random hexamers were used with an input of about 0.45 to 1 ug. TCRdb fed the immunoSEQ multiplex PCR reads into MiXCR, producing one record per CDR3 protein. The sample includes 300,000 to 350,000 distinct CDR3 sequences, approximately 90% of them seen just once. The sample comprised CD4+ T cells from PBMCs. Source of these receptors: a human donor with multiple sclerosis.

The chain has TRBV6-5 and TRBJ2-3; D perhaps matches TRBD1 (5 bases). Germline CDR1 is MNHEY and CDR2 is SVGAGI. V was pared by 0 bases and J by 2 bases, with 12 bases between. The CDR3 spans 16 residues. This CDR3 is CASSYSGQTNTDTQYF. For the CDR3, the DNA is TGTGCCAGCAGTTACTCTGGACAAACCAACACAGATACGCAGTATTTT.

V is TRBV30 and J is TRBJ2-3; the match to TRBD2 covers 10 bases. Germline-derived CDR1 and CDR2 are GTSNPN and SVGIG (reference sequence). The CDR3 spans 12 residues. J was trimmed by 5 bases and V by 4 bases; bases with no gene match: 0. The CDR3 is CAWTSGGDTQYF. The CDR3 DNA reads TGTGCCTGGACTAGCGGGGGAGATACGCAGTATTTT.

V is TRBV6-2 or TRBV6-3 and J is TRBJ2-7; 9 positions agree with TRBD2. The CDR3 sequence is 16 residues long. V dropped 6 bases and J dropped 0; count of bases not matched to a gene: 9. Germline values: CDR1 MNHEY, CDR2 SVGEGT. The CDR3 region has the DNA TGTGCCAGCAGACCGTCGAGTAGCGGGGGCTCCTACGAGCAGTACTTC. Protein: CASRPSSSGGSYEQYF.